This T cell receptor (beta chain) is drawn from a study of response to subunit inactivated influenza vaccine. Study-wide findings and caveats: The authors offered the suggestion that each seasonal influenza vaccination recruits few new T cells.

The CDR3 is 14 residues long. Trimming removed 8 bases from V and 4 bases from J, with 17 bases in between. The germline gives CDR1 WSHSY, CDR2 SAAADI. This clonotype was seen only a few times. Its specificity is unknown. TCRdb analysed the RT-PCR reads with MiXCR anew, one entry per CDR3 protein. The table records 550,000 to 600,000 distinct CDR3 sequences, around 11% of them present only once. This specimen was PBMCs from blood, taken on the day of vaccination. The V and J genes are TRBV10-2 and TRBJ1-2; no reliable D call. This clonotype was obtained from a man aged 50 or older who received an inactivated influenza vaccine. CDR3 residues: CASGHSQLPYGYTF. CDR3 bases: TGCGCCAGCGGGCACAGCCAGCTTCCCTATGGCTACACCTTC.